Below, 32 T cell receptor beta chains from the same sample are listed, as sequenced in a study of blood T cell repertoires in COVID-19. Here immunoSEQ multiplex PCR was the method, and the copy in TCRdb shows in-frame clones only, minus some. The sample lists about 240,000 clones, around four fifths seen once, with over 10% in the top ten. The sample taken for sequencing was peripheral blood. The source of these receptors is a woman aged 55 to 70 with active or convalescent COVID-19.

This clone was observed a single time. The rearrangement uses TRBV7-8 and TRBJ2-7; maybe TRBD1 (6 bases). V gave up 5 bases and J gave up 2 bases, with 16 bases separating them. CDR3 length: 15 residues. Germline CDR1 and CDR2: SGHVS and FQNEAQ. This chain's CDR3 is CASSLLQGQAYEQYF. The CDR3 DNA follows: TGTGCCAGCAGCCTTCTGCAGGGACAAGCCTACGAGCAGTACTTC.

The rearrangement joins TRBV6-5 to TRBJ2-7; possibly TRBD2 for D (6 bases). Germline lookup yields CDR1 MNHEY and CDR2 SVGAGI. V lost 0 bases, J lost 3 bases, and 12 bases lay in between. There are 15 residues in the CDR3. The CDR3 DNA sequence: TGTGCCAGCAGTTACTCGTGGAGGGGCCTCTACGAGCAGTACTTC. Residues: CASSYSWRGLYEQYF.

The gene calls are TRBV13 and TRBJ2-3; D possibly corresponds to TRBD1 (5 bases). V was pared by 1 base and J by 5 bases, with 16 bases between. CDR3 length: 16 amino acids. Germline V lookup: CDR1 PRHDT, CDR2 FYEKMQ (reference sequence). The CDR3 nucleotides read TGTGCCAGCAGCTTAGTAGGGGATATAACGGGAGATACGCAGTATTTT. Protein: CASSLVGDITGDTQYF.

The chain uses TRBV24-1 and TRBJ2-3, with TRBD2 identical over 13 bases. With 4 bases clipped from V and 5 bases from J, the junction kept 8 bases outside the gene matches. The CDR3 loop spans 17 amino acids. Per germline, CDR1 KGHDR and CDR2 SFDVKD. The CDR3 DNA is TGTGCCACCAGTGACTCCACTAGCGGGGGGGCAAGAGATACGCAGTATTTT. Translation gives CATSDSTSGGARDTQYF.

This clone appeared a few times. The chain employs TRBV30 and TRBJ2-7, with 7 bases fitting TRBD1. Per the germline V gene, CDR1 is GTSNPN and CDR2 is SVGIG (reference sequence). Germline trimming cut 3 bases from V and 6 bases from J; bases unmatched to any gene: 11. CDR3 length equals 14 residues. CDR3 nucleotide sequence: TGTGCCTGGAGGAGACAGGGCCAGAGAGTCGAGCAGTACTTC. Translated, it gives CAWRRQGQRVEQYF.

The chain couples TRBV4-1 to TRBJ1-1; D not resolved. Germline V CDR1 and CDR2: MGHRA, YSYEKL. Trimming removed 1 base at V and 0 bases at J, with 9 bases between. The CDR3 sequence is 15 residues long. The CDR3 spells CASSQASVMNTEAFF. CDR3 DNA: TGCGCCAGCAGCCAAGCCAGCGTAATGAACACTGAAGCTTTCTTT.

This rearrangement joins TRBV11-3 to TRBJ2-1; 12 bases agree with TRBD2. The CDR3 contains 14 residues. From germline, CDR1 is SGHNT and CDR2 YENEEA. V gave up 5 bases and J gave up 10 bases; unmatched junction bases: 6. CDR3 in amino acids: CASSLGGTSGEQFF. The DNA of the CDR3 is TGTGCCAGCAGCCTCGGTGGGACTAGCGGGGAGCAGTTCTTC.

CDR3 amino acids: CASSPDSYYEQYF. The CDR3 nucleotides are TGCGCCAGCAGCCCGGACAGTTACTACGAGCAGTACTTC. The genes are TRBV5-1 and TRBJ2-7; tentatively, D is TRBD1 (6 bases). With 4 bases removed from V and 3 bases from J, the gap between germline ends came to 11 bases. The CDR3 covers 13 residues. Germline V gene sequence: CDR1 SGHRS, CDR2 YFSETQ.

The CDR3 nucleotides read TGTGCCAGCAGTTACCGAAGGGCGGGGATTGGAGAGACCCAGTACTTC. Residues: CASSYRRAGIGETQYF. This rearrangement joins TRBV6-2 or TRBV6-3 to TRBJ2-5, with D maybe TRBD2 (6 bases). CDR1 MNHEY and CDR2 SVGEGT come from the germline V gene. The CDR3 extends over 16 amino acids. The ends were cut back, 2 bases at V and 4 bases at J, with 17 bases in the middle.

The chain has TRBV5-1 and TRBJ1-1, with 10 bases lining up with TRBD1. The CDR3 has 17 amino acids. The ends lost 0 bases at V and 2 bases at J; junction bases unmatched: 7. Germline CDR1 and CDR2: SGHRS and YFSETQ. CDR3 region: CASSLGGRDRGNTEAFF. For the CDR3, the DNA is TGCGCCAGCAGCTTGGGGGGCCGGGACAGGGGTAACACTGAAGCTTTCTTT.

The CDR3 protein is CASNHRAWELFF. The CDR3 region has the DNA TGTGCCAGCAACCACAGGGCCTGGGAACTGTTTTTT. The chain recombines TRBV6-6 with TRBJ1-4, with a possible D match to TRBD1 (6 bases). The V gene lost 7 bases and the J gene lost 12 bases, with 15 bases spanning the gap. The CDR3 spans 12 residues. Per germline, CDR1 MNHNY and CDR2 SVGAGI (reference sequence).

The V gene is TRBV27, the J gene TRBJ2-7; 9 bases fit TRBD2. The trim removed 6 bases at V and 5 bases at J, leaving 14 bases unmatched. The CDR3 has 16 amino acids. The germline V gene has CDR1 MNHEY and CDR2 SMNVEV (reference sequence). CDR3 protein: CASSSLWAGGPDEQYF. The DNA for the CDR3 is TGTGCCAGCAGCTCCCTCTGGGCGGGGGGGCCGGACGAGCAGTACTTC.

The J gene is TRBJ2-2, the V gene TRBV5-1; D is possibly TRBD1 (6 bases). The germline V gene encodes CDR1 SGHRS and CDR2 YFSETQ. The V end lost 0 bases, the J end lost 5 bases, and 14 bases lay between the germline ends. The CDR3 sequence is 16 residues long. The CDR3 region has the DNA TGCGCCAGCAGCTTGGATGGACAGCAGAAAACCGGGGAGCTGTTTTTT. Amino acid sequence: CASSLDGQQKTGELFF.

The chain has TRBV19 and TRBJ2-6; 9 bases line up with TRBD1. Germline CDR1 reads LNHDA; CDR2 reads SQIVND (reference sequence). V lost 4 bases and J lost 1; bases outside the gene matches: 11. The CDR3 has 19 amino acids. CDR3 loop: CASSRGQGYFYSGANVLTF. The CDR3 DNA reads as TGTGCCAGTAGTAGGGGACAGGGCTACTTCTATTCTGGGGCCAACGTCCTGACTTTC.

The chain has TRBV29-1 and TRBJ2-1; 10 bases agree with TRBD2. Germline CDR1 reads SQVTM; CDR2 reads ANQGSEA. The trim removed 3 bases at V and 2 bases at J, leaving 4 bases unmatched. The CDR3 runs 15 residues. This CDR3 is CSVDGLAGAYNEQFF. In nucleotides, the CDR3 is TGCAGCGTTGACGGTCTAGCGGGGGCCTACAATGAGCAGTTCTTC.

The CDR3 region has the DNA TGCGCCAGCAGCCTTACACCGACCGGGAGCTCTGGAAACACCATATATTTT. This gives the protein CASSLTPTGSSGNTIYF. The chain carries TRBV5-1 and TRBJ1-3; no firm D call. CDR1 and CDR2 from the germline V gene are SGHRS and YFSETQ. CDR3 size: 17 residues. V lost 4 bases to trimming and J lost 0 bases, with 17 bases between them.

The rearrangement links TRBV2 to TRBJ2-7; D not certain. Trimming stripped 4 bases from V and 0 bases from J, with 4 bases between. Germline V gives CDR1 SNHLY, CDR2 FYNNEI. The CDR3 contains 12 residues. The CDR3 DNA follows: TGTGCCAGCAGTGGACACTCCTACGAGCAGTACTTC. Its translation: CASSGHSYEQYF.

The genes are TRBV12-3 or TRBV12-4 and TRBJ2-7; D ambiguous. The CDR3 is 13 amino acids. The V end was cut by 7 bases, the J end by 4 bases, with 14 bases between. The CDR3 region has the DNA TGTGCCAGCAATACAGACGCCGCGTACGAGCAGTACTTC. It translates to CASNTDAAYEQYF.

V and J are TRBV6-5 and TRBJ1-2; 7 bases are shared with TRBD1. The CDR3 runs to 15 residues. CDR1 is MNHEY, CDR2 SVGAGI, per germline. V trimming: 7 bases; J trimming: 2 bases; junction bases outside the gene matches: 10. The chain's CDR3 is CASNPQGMINYGYTF. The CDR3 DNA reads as TGTGCCAGCAATCCACAGGGGATGATAAACTATGGCTACACCTTC.

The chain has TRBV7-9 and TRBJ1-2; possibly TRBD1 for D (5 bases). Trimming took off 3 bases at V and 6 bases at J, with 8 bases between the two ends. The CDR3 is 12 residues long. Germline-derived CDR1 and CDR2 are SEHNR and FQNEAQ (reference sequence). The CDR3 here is CASSFGGDGYTF. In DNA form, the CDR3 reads TGTGCCAGCAGCTTTGGGGGGGATGGCTACACCTTC.

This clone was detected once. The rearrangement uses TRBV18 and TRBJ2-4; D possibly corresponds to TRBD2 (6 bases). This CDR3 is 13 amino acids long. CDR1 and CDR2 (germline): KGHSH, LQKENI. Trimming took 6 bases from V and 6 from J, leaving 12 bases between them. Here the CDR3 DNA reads TGTGCCAGCTCCCCCGTGGGGGGAAACATTCAGTACTTC. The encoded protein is CASSPVGGNIQYF.

This CDR3 reads CASSFEGTGTEAFF. In DNA form, the CDR3 reads TGCGCCAGCAGCTTCGAAGGGACAGGCACTGAAGCTTTCTTT. The rearrangement joins TRBV5-1 to TRBJ1-1; TRBD1 matches 8 bases. With V trimmed by 2 bases and J by 4 bases, 4 bases remained unmatched. CDR3 length: 14 residues. CDR1 and CDR2 from the germline V gene are SGHRS and YFSETQ.

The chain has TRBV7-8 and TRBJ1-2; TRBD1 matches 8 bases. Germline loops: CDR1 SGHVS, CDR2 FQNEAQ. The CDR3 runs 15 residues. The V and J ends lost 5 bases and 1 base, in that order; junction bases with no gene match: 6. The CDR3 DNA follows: TGTGCCAGCAGCAGCAGGACAGGGAGTAACTATGGCTACACCTTC. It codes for CASSSRTGSNYGYTF.

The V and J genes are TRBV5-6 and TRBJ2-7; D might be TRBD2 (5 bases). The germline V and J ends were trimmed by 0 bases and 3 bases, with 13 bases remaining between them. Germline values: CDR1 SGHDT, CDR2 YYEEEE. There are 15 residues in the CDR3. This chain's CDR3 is CASSLAPAGGYEQYF. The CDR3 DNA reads TGTGCCAGCAGCTTGGCGCCGGCCGGAGGCTACGAGCAGTACTTC.

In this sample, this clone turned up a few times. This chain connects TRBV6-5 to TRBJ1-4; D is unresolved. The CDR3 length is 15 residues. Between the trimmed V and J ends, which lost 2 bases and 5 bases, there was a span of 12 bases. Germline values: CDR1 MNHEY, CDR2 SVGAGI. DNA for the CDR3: TGTGCCAGCAGTTACACGCGTACAGAGAATGAAAAACTGTTTTTT. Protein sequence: CASSYTRTENEKLFF.

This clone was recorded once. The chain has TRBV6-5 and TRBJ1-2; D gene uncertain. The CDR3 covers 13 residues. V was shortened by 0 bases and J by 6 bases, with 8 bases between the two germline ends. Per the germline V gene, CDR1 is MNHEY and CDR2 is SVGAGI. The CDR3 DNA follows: TGTGCCAGCAGTTACTCCTATCTTGATGGCTACACCTTC. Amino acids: CASSYSYLDGYTF.

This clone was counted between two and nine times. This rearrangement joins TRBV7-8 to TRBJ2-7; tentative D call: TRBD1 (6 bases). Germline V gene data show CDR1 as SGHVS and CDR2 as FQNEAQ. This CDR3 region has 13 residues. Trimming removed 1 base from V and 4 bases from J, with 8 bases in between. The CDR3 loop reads CASSLEDSYEQYF. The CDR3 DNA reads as TGTGCCAGCAGCTTAGAGGACAGTTACGAGCAGTACTTC.

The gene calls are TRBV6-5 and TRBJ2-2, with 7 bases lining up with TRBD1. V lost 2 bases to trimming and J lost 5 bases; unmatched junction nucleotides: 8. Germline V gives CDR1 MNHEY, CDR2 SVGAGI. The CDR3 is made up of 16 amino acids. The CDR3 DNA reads TGTGCCAGCAGTTACAGAGGGGGCCGCGGTACCGGGGAGCTGTTTTTT. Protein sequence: CASSYRGGRGTGELFF.

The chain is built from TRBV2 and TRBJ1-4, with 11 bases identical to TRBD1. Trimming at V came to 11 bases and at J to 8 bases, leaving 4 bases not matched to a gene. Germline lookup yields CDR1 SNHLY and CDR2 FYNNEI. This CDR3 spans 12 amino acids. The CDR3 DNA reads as TGTGCCGGCCGGGACAGGGGGGAAAAACTGTTTTTT. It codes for CAGRDRGEKLFF.

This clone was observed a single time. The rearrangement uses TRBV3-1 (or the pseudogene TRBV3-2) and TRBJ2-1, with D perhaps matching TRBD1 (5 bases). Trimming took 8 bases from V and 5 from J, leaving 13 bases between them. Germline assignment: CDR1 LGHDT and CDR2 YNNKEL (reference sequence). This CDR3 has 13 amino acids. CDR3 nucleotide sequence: TGTGCCAGCGTCCCGGACAACAACAATGAGCAGTTCTTC. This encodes CASVPDNNNEQFF.

The CDR3 DNA sequence: TGTGCCAGCACCCTAAACAGGGGGCGGAATTCACCCCTCCACTTT. Amino acid sequence: CASTLNRGRNSPLHF. The chain couples TRBV27 to TRBJ1-6; 9 nucleotides align to TRBD1. Trimming at V came to 7 bases and at J to 7 bases, leaving 8 bases not matched to a gene. CDR1 is MNHEY and CDR2 is SMNVEV in the germline V gene (reference sequence). The CDR3 contains 15 residues.

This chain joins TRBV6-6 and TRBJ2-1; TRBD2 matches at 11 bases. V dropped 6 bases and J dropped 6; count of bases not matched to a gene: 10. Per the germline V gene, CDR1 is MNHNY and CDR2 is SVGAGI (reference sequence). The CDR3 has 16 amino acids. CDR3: CASSPGVAGGFNEQFF. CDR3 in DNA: TGTGCCAGCAGCCCCGGAGTAGCGGGGGGGTTCAATGAGCAGTTCTTC.